The clone carrying this T cell receptor (beta chain) came up a few times. Its antigen remains unknown. Amplification used 60 Vbeta primers and 13 Jbeta primers. Measured with immunoSEQ multiplex PCR; TCRdb has only the in-frame clones, and not every one. The sample gives roughly 180,000 clones, about 10% of which show up once; 1% to 1.5% is in the top ten. The germline CDR1 and CDR2 sequences are SGHRS and YFSETQ. This CDR3 contains 17 residues. The V and J ends lost 4 bases and 2 bases respectively, with 20 bases between them. The sample belongs to a study of cytomegalovirus exposure and HLA in healthy donors. Study results and limitations: Associated with HLA alleles at 0.05 false discovery rate in a later analysis were about 17,000 TCR beta sequences. Versus the approximately 720-donor mean, an Asian-associated ancestry cluster reportedly showed fewer N-insertions in a later analysis. The study listed 164 cytomegalovirus-associated TCR beta chains.

The specimen sequenced was PBMCs. This clonotype originated in a woman in her 30s in good health and CMV-seropositive. The gene calls are TRBV5-1 and TRBJ2-3; D might be TRBD2 (6 bases). The CDR3 protein is CASSLGVGGKFTDTQYF. CDR3 sequence (DNA): TGCGCCAGCAGCCTGGGGGTAGGCGGGAAGTTCACAGATACGCAGTATTTT.